This entry lists 21 T cell receptor beta chains sequenced from one sample in a study of blood T cell repertoires in COVID-19. Data came from immunoSEQ multiplex PCR; TCRdb stores just in-frame clones and leaves some out. Here the sample spans about 170,000 clones, about nine tenths being singletons. The sample was peripheral blood. The receptors were gathered from a man under 40 with COVID-19, enrolled during active disease.

The V call is TRBV5-1, the J call TRBJ2-2; 8 nucleotides agree with TRBD1. Losses at the gene ends were 2 bases for V and 6 bases for J; bases not matched to a gene: 9. Germline assignment: CDR1 SGHRS and CDR2 YFSETQ. The CDR3 extends over 16 amino acids. The CDR3 coding sequence is TGCGCCAGCAGCTTCTTGGCAGGGGGCGCGGCCGGGGAGCTGTTTTTT. As protein: CASSFLAGGAAGELFF.

The chain uses TRBV18 and TRBJ2-5, with D possibly being TRBD1 (7 bases). CDR3 length: 14 residues. V was trimmed by 3 bases and J by 4 bases, leaving 12 bases between them. CDR1 KGHSH and CDR2 LQKENI come from the germline V gene. CDR3 nucleotides: TGTGCCAGCTCACCCCCAGGGGGGTTAGAGACCCAGTACTTC. Amino acid sequence: CASSPPGGLETQYF.

The rearrangement joins TRBV7-3 to TRBJ1-2; 10 bases align to TRBD1. Losses at the gene ends were 5 bases for V and 4 bases for J; bases not matched to a gene: 4. The CDR3 is made up of 14 amino acids. Germline-derived CDR1 and CDR2 are SGHTA and FQGTGA. The CDR3 DNA reads as TGTGCCAGCAGCGAGACAGGGGGCGGCTATGGCTACACCTTC. This codes for CASSETGGGYGYTF.

This chain connects TRBV18 to TRBJ2-7; 7 nucleotides line up with TRBD1. In germline, CDR1 is KGHSH, CDR2 LQKENI. J lost 4 bases, V lost 5 bases, and 11 bases had no gene match. This CDR3 region has 15 residues. The CDR3 is CASSKGQGTAYEQYF. Written as DNA, the CDR3 is TGTGCCAGCTCAAAGGGTCAGGGGACAGCGTACGAGCAGTACTTC. The entire variable domain, with the rest obtained from reference TRBV18 and TRBJ2-7, is as follows: NAGVMQNPRHLVRRRGQEARLRCSPMKGHSHVYWYRQLPEEGLKFMVYLQKENIIDESGMPKERFSAEFPKEGPSILRIQQVVRGDSAAYFCASSKGQGTAYEQYFGPGTRLTVT.

This chain links TRBV24-1 with TRBJ1-2; 11 nucleotides match TRBD1. Germline CDR1 reads KGHDR; CDR2 reads SFDVKD. The CDR3 consists of 17 residues. V trimming: 0 bases; J trimming: 3 bases; junction bases outside the gene matches: 5. CDR3 DNA sequence: TGTGCCACCAGTGATTTGGGACAGGGGGCGAACGACTATGGCTACACCTTC. Amino acids: CATSDLGQGANDYGYTF.

The V and J genes are TRBV19 and TRBJ2-5, with 11 bases fitting TRBD2. Germline CDR1 reads LNHDA; CDR2 reads SQIVND (reference sequence). V shed 5 bases, J shed 9 bases, and the junction held 11 bases outside the gene matches. The CDR3 extends over 15 amino acids. Written as DNA, the CDR3 is TGTGCCAGTAGTTTCGGACTAGCGGGCTCGCTGGCCCAGTACTTC. Amino acid sequence: CASSFGLAGSLAQYF.

V and J are TRBV19 and TRBJ1-6; D is unclear. Germline CDR1 LNHDA, CDR2 SQIVND (reference sequence). CDR3 length: 15 amino acids. V lost 2 bases and J 10 bases, leaving 15 bases between the germline ends. The CDR3 DNA reads TGTGCCAGTAGTATAAATTCCGGGGATGGCTCACCCCTCCACTTT. Translation: CASSINSGDGSPLHF.

This chain links TRBV2 with TRBJ1-2, with a weak D call TRBD1 (6 bases). Germline assignment: CDR1 SNHLY and CDR2 FYNNEI. The V end lost 5 bases, the J end lost 4 bases, and 11 bases lay between the germline ends. This CDR3 spans 13 amino acids. In nucleotides, the CDR3 is TGTGCCAGCAGTCTACAGGGTTCCTATGGCTACACCTTC. It encodes CASSLQGSYGYTF.

The chain couples TRBV5-6 to TRBJ1-2; TRBD1 matches at 8 bases. The V and J ends lost 3 bases and 4 bases, in that order; junction bases with no gene match: 5. Germline V gives CDR1 SGHDT, CDR2 YYEEEE. This CDR3 has 14 amino acids. CDR3 amino acids: CASSWGQEPYGYTF. The DNA of the CDR3 is TGTGCCAGCAGCTGGGGACAGGAACCCTATGGCTACACCTTC.

The J gene is TRBJ2-3, the V gene TRBV18; D gene uncertain. Germline V lookup: CDR1 KGHSH, CDR2 LQKENI. The CDR3 runs 15 residues. Trimming took off 2 bases at V and 1 base at J, with 10 bases between the two ends. This CDR3 reads CASSPMAVRTDTQYF. As DNA, the CDR3 is TGTGCCAGCTCACCAATGGCGGTCCGCACAGATACGCAGTATTTT.

J is TRBJ2-5 and V is TRBV14; D may be TRBD1 (7 bases). V lost 4 bases, J lost 4 bases, and 16 bases lay in between. This CDR3 is built from 15 residues. Per germline, CDR1 SGHDN and CDR2 FVKESK. In DNA form, the CDR3 reads TGTGCCAGCAGCCCCCGCGCAGGGGGGAGAGAGACCCAGTACTTC. Its protein is CASSPRAGGRETQYF.

CDR3 region: CASSPDRGRGELFF. In DNA form, the CDR3 reads TGTGCCAGCAGCCCCGACAGGGGGCGGGGGGAGCTGTTTTTT. The gene calls are TRBV5-4 and TRBJ2-2, with 10 bases aligning to TRBD1. The CDR3 extends over 14 amino acids. Trimming at V came to 4 bases and at J to 8 bases, leaving 5 bases not matched to a gene. CDR1 SGHNT and CDR2 YYREEE come from the germline V gene (reference sequence).

This clone was counted once. This chain joins TRBV5-1 and TRBJ1-3; TRBD1 agrees at 8 bases. The CDR3 loop spans 17 amino acids. V dropped 4 bases and J dropped 0; count of bases not matched to a gene: 9. Per the germline V gene, CDR1 is SGHRS and CDR2 is YFSETQ. CDR3 nucleotide sequence: TGCGCCAGCAGCCCAAGGACAGGGCTTAGCTCTGGAAACACCATATATTTT. As protein: CASSPRTGLSSGNTIYF.

The chain recombines TRBV5-1 with TRBJ2-6; a possible D gene is TRBD2 (5 bases). V shed 4 bases and J shed 1 base, with 18 bases lying between them. This CDR3 region has 18 residues. CDR1 and CDR2 (germline): SGHRS, YFSETQ. The CDR3 region is CASSQVLASGSGANVLTF. For the CDR3, the DNA is TGCGCCAGCAGCCAGGTCCTTGCATCGGGGTCTGGGGCCAACGTCCTGACTTTC.

CDR3 residues: CASSSGVGETQYF. The CDR3 DNA is TGTGCCAGCAGTTCGGGGGTGGGGGAGACCCAGTACTTC. The chain joins TRBV6-2 or TRBV6-3 to TRBJ2-5; weak D call: TRBD2 (6 bases). The CDR3 length is 13 residues. V lost 4 bases and J 5 bases, leaving 11 bases between the germline ends. Germline V gene data show CDR1 as MNHEY and CDR2 as SVGEGT.

V usage is TRBV18 and J usage is TRBJ2-2, with D tentatively TRBD1 (6 bases). This CDR3 contains 16 residues. V lost 2 bases, J lost 2 bases, and 12 bases lay in between. Germline CDR1 KGHSH, CDR2 LQKENI. The CDR3 is CASSPLGRGNTGELFF. The CDR3 nucleotides are TGTGCCAGCTCACCATTAGGCAGGGGAAACACCGGGGAGCTGTTTTTT.

This clone came up once. The chain employs TRBV29-1 and TRBJ1-1; 8 bases line up with TRBD1. Per the germline V gene, CDR1 is SQVTM and CDR2 is ANQGSEA. The length of the CDR3 is 14 residues. Trimming cost V 3 bases and J 6 bases; bases outside gene matches: 9. CDR3 nucleotides: TGCAGCGTTGAGGGGGACACAGGGGGGTCTGAAGCTTTCTTT. Protein product: CSVEGDTGGSEAFF.

The chain carries TRBV18 and TRBJ1-1; 7 positions match TRBD1. The V segment lost 3 bases and the J segment 1 base; nucleotides outside the gene matches: 8. This CDR3 has 16 residues. Per germline, CDR1 KGHSH and CDR2 LQKENI. Here the CDR3 reads CASSPRGGSGNTEAFF. DNA for the CDR3: TGTGCCAGCTCACCCCGAGGGGGCTCGGGGAACACTGAAGCTTTCTTT. Looking up the rest from reference TRBV18 and TRBJ1-1 gives the full variable domain: NAGVMQNPRHLVRRRGQEARLRCSPMKGHSHVYWYRQLPEEGLKFMVYLQKENIIDESGMPKERFSAEFPKEGPSILRIQQVVRGDSAAYFCASSPRGGSGNTEAFFGQGTRLTVV.

V and J are TRBV5-1 and TRBJ1-2; maybe TRBD1 (5 bases). The CDR3 consists of 13 residues. Looked up from germline, CDR1 is SGHRS and CDR2 is YFSETQ. Deletions cut 0 bases from V and 6 bases from J, with 9 bases between. CDR3 sequence reads: CASSLGRDHGYTF. CDR3 DNA sequence: TGCGCCAGCAGCTTGGGCAGGGATCATGGCTACACCTTC.

V is TRBV4-3 and J is TRBJ2-1; D remains unclear. The germline V gene encodes CDR1 LGHNA and CDR2 YSLEER. V gave up 0 bases and J gave up 7 bases, with 7 bases separating them. The CDR3 length is 13 residues. CDR3 nucleotides: TGCGCCAGCAGCCAAGAACAGAGAAATGAGCAGTTCTTC. Translated, it gives CASSQEQRNEQFF.

As for this clone: Other DNA sequences in the sample encode the same CDR3. The rearrangement joins TRBV18 to TRBJ2-7; the match to TRBD1 covers 10 bases. This CDR3 region has 16 residues. CDR1 is KGHSH, CDR2 LQKENI, per germline. Trimming removed 3 bases from V and 7 bases from J; junction bases left unmatched: 12. CDR3 residues: CASSPSGTGEFNEQYF. The CDR3 DNA is TGTGCCAGCTCACCTTCCGGGACAGGGGAATTCAATGAGCAGTACTTC.